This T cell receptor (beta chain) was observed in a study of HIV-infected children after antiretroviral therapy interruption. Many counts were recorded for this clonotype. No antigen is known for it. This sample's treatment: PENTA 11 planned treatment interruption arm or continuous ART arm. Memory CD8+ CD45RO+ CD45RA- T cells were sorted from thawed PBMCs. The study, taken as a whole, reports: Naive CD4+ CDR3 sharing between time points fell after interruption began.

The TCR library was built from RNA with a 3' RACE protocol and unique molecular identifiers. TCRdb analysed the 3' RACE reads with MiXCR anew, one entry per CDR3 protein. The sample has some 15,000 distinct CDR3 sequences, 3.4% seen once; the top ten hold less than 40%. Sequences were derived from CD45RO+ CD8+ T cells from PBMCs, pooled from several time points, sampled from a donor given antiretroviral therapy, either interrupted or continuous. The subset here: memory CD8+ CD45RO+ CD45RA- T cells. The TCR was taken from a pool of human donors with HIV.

As DNA, the CDR3 is TGCAGCGTTGTCTCGACGAACACCGGGGAGCTGTTTTTT. This codes for CSVVSTNTGELFF. The genes are TRBV29-1 and TRBJ2-2; the D is unclear. The germline V gene encodes CDR1 SQVTM and CDR2 ANQGSEA. The germline V and J ends were trimmed by 4 bases and 0 bases, with 6 bases remaining between them. The CDR3 runs to 13 residues.